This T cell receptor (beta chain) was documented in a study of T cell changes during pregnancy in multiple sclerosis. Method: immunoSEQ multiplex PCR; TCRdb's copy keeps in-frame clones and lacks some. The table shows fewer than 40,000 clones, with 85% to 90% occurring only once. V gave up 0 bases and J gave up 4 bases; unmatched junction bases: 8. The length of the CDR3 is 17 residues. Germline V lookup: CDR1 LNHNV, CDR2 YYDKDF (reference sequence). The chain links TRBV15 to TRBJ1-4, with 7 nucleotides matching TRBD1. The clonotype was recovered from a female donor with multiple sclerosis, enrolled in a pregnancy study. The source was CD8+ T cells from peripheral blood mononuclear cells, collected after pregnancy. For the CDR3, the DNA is TGTGCCACCAGCAGAGATTGGCCACAGGGGATTAATGAAAAACTGTTTTTT. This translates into CATSRDWPQGINEKLFF.